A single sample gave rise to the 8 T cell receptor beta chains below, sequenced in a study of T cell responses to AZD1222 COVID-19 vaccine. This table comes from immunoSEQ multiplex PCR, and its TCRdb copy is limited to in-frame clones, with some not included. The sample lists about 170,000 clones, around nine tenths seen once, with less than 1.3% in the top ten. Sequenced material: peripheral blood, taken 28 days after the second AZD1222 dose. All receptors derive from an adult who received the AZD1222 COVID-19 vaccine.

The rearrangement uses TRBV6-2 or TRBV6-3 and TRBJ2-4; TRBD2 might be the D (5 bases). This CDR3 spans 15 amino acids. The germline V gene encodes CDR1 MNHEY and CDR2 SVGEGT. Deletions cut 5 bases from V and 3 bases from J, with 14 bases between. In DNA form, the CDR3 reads TGTGCCAGCAGTGACCCAGAGGGTGGCAAAAACATTCAGTACTTC. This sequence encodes CASSDPEGGKNIQYF.

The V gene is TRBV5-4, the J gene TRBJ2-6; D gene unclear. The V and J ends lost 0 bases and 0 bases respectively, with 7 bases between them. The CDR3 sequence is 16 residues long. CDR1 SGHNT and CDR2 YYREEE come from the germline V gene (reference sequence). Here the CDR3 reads CASSLEGVSGANVLTF. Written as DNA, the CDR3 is TGTGCCAGCAGCTTGGAAGGAGTCTCTGGGGCCAACGTCCTGACTTTC. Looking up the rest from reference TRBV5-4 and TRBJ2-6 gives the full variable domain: ETGVTQSPTHLIKTRGQQVTLRCSSQSGHNTVSWYQQALGQGPQFIFQYYREEENGRGNFPPRFSGLQFPNYSSELNVNALELDDSALYLCASSLEGVSGANVLTFGAGSRLTVL.

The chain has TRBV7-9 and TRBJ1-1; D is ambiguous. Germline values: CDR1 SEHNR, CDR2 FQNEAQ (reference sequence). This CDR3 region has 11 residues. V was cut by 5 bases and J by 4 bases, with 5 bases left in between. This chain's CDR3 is CASSLPTEAFF. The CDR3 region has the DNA TGTGCCAGCAGCCTCCCCACTGAAGCTTTCTTT.

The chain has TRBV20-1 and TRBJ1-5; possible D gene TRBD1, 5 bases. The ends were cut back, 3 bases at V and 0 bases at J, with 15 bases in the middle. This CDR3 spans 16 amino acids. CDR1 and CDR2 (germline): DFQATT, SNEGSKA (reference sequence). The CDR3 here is CSASLFPGGSNQPQHF. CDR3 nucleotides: TGCAGTGCTAGTTTATTCCCCGGGGGTAGCAATCAGCCCCAGCATTTT.

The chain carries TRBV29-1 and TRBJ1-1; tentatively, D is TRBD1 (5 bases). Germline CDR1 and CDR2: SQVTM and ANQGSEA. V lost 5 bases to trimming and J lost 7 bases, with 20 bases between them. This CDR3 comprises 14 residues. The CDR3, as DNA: TGCAGCGTTTGGGGGAGCACGGGGATCCTTGAAGCTTTCTTT. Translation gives CSVWGSTGILEAFF.

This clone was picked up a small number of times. CDR3: CASSPERSGANVLTF. The CDR3 DNA sequence: TGCGCCAGCAGCCCCGAACGCTCTGGGGCCAACGTCCTGACTTTC. The chain uses TRBV4-3 and TRBJ2-6, with D uncertain. The CDR3 extends over 15 amino acids. CDR1 and CDR2 (germline): LGHNA, YSLEER. V lost 4 bases and J 0 bases, leaving 7 bases between the germline ends.

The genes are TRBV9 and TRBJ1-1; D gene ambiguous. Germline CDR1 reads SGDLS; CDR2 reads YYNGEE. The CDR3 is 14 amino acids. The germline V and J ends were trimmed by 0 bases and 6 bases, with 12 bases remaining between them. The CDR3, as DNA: TGTGCCAGCAGCGTAGCTGATGTTCCGGCTGAAGCTTTCTTT. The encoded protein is CASSVADVPAEAFF.

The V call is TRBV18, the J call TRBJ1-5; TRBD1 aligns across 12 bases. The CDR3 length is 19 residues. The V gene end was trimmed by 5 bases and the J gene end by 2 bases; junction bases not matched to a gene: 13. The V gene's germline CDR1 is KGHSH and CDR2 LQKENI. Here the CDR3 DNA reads TGTGCCAGCTCATCACTAGGGACAGGGGGCGGTTTAGGCAATCAGCCCCAGCATTTT. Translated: CASSSLGTGGGLGNQPQHF.